What follows describes a single TCR beta chain. The CDR3 consists of 16 residues. Trimming cost V 8 bases and J 0 bases; bases outside gene matches: 11. The germline gives CDR1 MNHEY, CDR2 SVGEGT. RNA, at roughly 0.5 to 1 ug, was reverse transcribed with random hexamers. The TCR beta CDR3 was amplified by immunoSEQ multiplex PCR across 54 Vbeta, 13 Jbeta. Via MiXCR, TCRdb re-called the immunoSEQ multiplex PCR reads, giving one row per CDR3 protein. The sample contains some 130,000 distinct CDR3 sequences, 80% of which appear only once. Sequencing of TCR beta drew on CD8+ and CD4+ T cells from blood. Negative isolation yielded the CD8+ and CD4+ T cells, while FACS enriched the TEMRA cells. These data originate in a study of CD8 T cells in Susac syndrome.

The sample taken for sequencing was CD8+ T cells from PBMCs. The TCR was taken from a human donor with multiple sclerosis. V is TRBV6-2 or TRBV6-3 and J is TRBJ2-3; 7 bases line up with TRBD2. CDR3 protein: CASRLGLTSSTDTQYF. CDR3 DNA sequence: TGTGCCAGCCGTTTGGGACTAACTTCTAGCACAGATACGCAGTATTTT.